These 3 T cell receptor beta chains share one sample of origin, sequenced in a study of T cell responses to AZD1222 COVID-19 vaccine. Data came from immunoSEQ multiplex PCR; TCRdb stores just in-frame clones and leaves some out. The sample lists 50,000 to 70,000 clones; approximately 89% were seen once. The input for sequencing was peripheral blood, taken 28 days after the second AZD1222 dose. The receptor set was obtained from an adult who received the AZD1222 COVID-19 vaccine.

This chain links TRBV14 with TRBJ2-3, with D unresolved. Trimming took off 4 bases at V and 4 bases at J, with 15 bases between the two ends. The length of the CDR3 is 15 residues. Germline V gene data show CDR1 as SGHDN and CDR2 as FVKESK. CDR3 region: CASSPRTVISDTQYF. As DNA, the CDR3 is TGTGCCAGCAGCCCTCGGACCGTAATATCAGATACGCAGTATTTT.

There are a few counts of this clone. This chain joins TRBV5-1 and TRBJ1-4; D perhaps matches TRBD1 (6 bases). V gave up 2 bases and J gave up 8 bases, with 13 bases separating them. CDR1 is SGHRS and CDR2 is YFSETQ in the germline V gene. CDR3 length: 14 residues. CDR3 protein: CASSLGGQGEKLFF. The CDR3 DNA follows: TGCGCCAGCAGCTTAGGGGGGCAAGGAGAAAAACTGTTTTTT. The complete variable domain, with remaining parts taken from reference TRBV5-1 and TRBJ1-4, reads KAGVTQTPRYLIKTRGQQVTLSCSPISGHRSVSWYQQTPGQGLQFLFEYFSETQRNKGNFPGRFSGRQFSNSRSEMNVSTLELGDSALYLCASSLGGQGEKLFFGSGTQLSVL.

The DNA for the CDR3 is TGTGCCAGCAGCCGAAGACAGGCGTCCTACGAGCAGTACTTC. As protein: CASSRRQASYEQYF. The chain recombines TRBV6-5 with TRBJ2-7, with a possible D match to TRBD1 (6 bases). V dropped 6 bases and J dropped 1 base, with 13 bases sitting between them. Germline V gene data show CDR1 as MNHEY and CDR2 as SVGAGI. This CDR3 spans 14 amino acids.